Listed here are 9 T cell receptor beta chains from one sample, sequenced in a study of cytomegalovirus exposure and HLA in healthy donors. This PCR relied on a set of 60 Vbeta primers and 13 Jbeta primers. Sequencing used immunoSEQ multiplex PCR; TCRdb keeps in-frame clones, though not all of them. Among fewer than 200,000 clones listed, around 90% were seen once. Sequences were obtained from PBMCs. Receptors originate from a boy between 2 and 10 years old in good health and CMV-seronegative.

This clone turned up a few times. V gene TRBV2 combines with J gene TRBJ2-7; D is uncertain. The germline V gene has CDR1 SNHLY and CDR2 FYNNEI. V shed 5 bases and J shed 2 bases, with 7 bases lying between them. CDR3 size: 12 residues. The CDR3 sequence: CASSLTTYEQYF. The CDR3 coding sequence is TGTGCCAGCAGTCTTACTACCTACGAGCAGTACTTC.

This chain uses TRBV6-1 with TRBJ2-3, with TRBD2 as a possible D gene (6 bases). V lost 2 bases and J lost 0, with 12 bases in between. This CDR3 comprises 16 residues. Germline V gene lookup returns CDR1 MNHNS and CDR2 SASEGT. CDR3 nucleotide sequence: TGTGCCAGCAGTGAATTATCGGGAGCTAGCACAGATACGCAGTATTTT. It specifies CASSELSGASTDTQYF.

On this clone: The sample carries other DNA sequences with the same CDR3. The chain carries TRBV7-9 and TRBJ2-7, with D uncertain. CDR1 SEHNR and CDR2 FQNEAQ come from the germline V gene (reference sequence). V was cut by 0 bases and J by 0 bases, with 6 bases left in between. The CDR3 sequence is 14 residues long. CDR3 amino acids: CASSLAGSSYEQYF. The CDR3, as DNA: TGTGCCAGCAGCTTAGCGGGCAGCTCCTACGAGCAGTACTTC.

The rearrangement links TRBV6-5 to TRBJ2-7; 9 bases align to TRBD1. Trimming took 3 bases from V and 6 from J; bases not matched to a gene: 6. The length of the CDR3 is 14 residues. Per the germline V gene, CDR1 is MNHEY and CDR2 is SVGAGI. CDR3 sequence: CASSYMRTGVEQYF. The DNA of the CDR3 is TGTGCCAGCAGTTATATGAGGACAGGGGTCGAGCAGTACTTC.

This clone was found once. The chain combines TRBV28 with TRBJ1-6, with no clear D. Germline V gene data show CDR1 as MDHEN and CDR2 as SYDVKM. The CDR3 is made up of 16 amino acids. Between the trimmed V and J ends, which lost 3 bases and 2 bases, there was a span of 11 bases. The CDR3 DNA is TGTGCCAGCAGTTTCGATTCCAGGCCCTATAATTCACCCCTCCACTTT. Its protein is CASSFDSRPYNSPLHF.

This rearrangement joins TRBV11-2 to TRBJ2-3, with D possibly matching TRBD2 (6 bases). V shed 4 bases and J shed 0 bases, with 11 bases lying between them. CDR1 and CDR2 (germline): SGHAT, FQNNGV. This CDR3 is built from 15 residues. In DNA form, the CDR3 reads TGTGCCAGCAGCTCCCCGGGGGTTAGCACAGATACGCAGTATTTT. It yields the protein CASSSPGVSTDTQYF. The full variable domain, in which reference TRBV11-2 and TRBJ2-3 provide the parts outside the CDR3, is EAGVAQSPRYKIIEKRQSVAFWCNPISGHATLYWYQQILGQGPKLLIQFQNNGVVDDSQLPKDRFSAERLKGVDSTLKIQPAKLEDSAVYLCASSSPGVSTDTQYFGPGTRLTVL.

The count of this clone is one. The chain combines TRBV27 with TRBJ2-7, with D maybe TRBD1 (5 bases). Between the trimmed V and J ends, which lost 2 bases and 1 base, there was a span of 15 bases. Germline CDR1 MNHEY, CDR2 SMNVEV (reference sequence). The CDR3 totals 16 residues. CDR3 sequence (DNA): TGTGCCAGCAGTTTAGGGCCGCAGGGCCTTTCCTACGAGCAGTACTTC. It yields the protein CASSLGPQGLSYEQYF.

This rearrangement joins TRBV29-1 to TRBJ2-3; D remains ambiguous. With 8 bases removed from V and 4 bases from J, the gap between germline ends came to 7 bases. Per germline, CDR1 SQVTM and CDR2 ANQGSEA. The CDR3 has 10 residues. The DNA for the CDR3 is TGCAGCCTGATAGCAGATACGCAGTATTTT. Its protein product is CSLIADTQYF.

The chain uses TRBV6-1 and TRBJ1-1; tentatively, D is TRBD1 (5 bases). The germline V gene has CDR1 MNHNS and CDR2 SASEGT. V was shortened by 2 bases and J by 0 bases, with 10 bases between the two germline ends. The CDR3 length is 15 residues. The CDR3 sequence: CASSEQGNMNTEAFF. The CDR3, as DNA: TGTGCCAGCAGTGAACAGGGAAACATGAACACTGAAGCTTTCTTT.